Shown below are 5 T cell receptor beta chains from a single sample sequenced in a study of metastatic and nonmetastatic thyroid tumors. Prior to thyroid surgery, none of the patients had received any treatment. TCRdb re-called the PCR reads with MiXCR. In the table there are almost 85,000 clones, about 12% of which are singletons. The sequenced sample consisted of tumor tissue. The receptors were gathered from a female donor with papillary thyroid cancer or a benign thyroid nodule (not recorded which). Some clones in this sample may be carry-over from other donors' samples.

The genes are TRBV11-2 and TRBJ1-6; no firm D call. Germline V CDR1 and CDR2: SGHAT, FQNNGV. The CDR3 consists of 15 residues. Trimming removed 1 base from V and 5 bases from J, with 9 bases in between. CDR3 amino acids: CASSLGSRNNSPLHF. The CDR3 coding sequence is TGTGCCAGCAGCTTAGGGAGCCGGAATAATTCACCCCTCCACTTT.

About this clone itself: This could be a read error, since a much larger clone is one nucleotide away. The chain joins TRBV7-2 to TRBJ2-3; 7 bases match TRBD2. This CDR3 has 13 residues. Germline trimming cut 9 bases from V and 0 bases from J; bases unmatched to any gene: 3. Germline CDR1 SGHTA, CDR2 FQGNSA. CDR3 region: CARSSGSTDTQYF. CDR3 nucleotide sequence: TGTGCCAGAAGTAGCGGGAGCACAGATACGCAGTATTTT.

This clone was detected once. A much bigger clone sits one base away, suggesting this may be a read error. The rearrangement links TRBV4-1 to TRBJ2-7, with 7 bases aligning to TRBD1. The V gene's germline CDR1 is MGHRA and CDR2 YSYEKL. The CDR3 totals 14 residues. V dropped 1 base and J dropped 10; count of bases not matched to a gene: 10. DNA for the CDR3: TGCGCCAGCAGCCAAGGACAGGGCTCCAGCGATCAGTACTTC. This translates into CASSQGQGSSDQYF.

V is TRBV24-1 and J is TRBJ2-1; 8 bases line up with TRBD2. Trimming at V came to 10 bases and at J to 5 bases, leaving 6 bases not matched to a gene. From germline, CDR1 is KGHDR and CDR2 SFDVKD. The CDR3 runs 13 residues. CDR3 bases: TGTGCCACGGGCGGGGGGTGTAACAATGAGCAGTTCTTC. This gives the protein CATGGGCNNEQFF.

This clone was counted many times. Here the CDR3 reads CASSLDRGGSPLHF. The CDR3 DNA reads as TGTGCCAGCAGCCTCGACAGGGGCGGTTCACCCCTCCACTTT. The rearrangement uses TRBV16 and TRBJ1-6, with 8 bases fitting TRBD1. Trimming removed 4 bases from V and 9 bases from J; junction bases left unmatched: 5. In germline, CDR1 is KGHSY, CDR2 FQNENV. The CDR3 length is 14 residues.